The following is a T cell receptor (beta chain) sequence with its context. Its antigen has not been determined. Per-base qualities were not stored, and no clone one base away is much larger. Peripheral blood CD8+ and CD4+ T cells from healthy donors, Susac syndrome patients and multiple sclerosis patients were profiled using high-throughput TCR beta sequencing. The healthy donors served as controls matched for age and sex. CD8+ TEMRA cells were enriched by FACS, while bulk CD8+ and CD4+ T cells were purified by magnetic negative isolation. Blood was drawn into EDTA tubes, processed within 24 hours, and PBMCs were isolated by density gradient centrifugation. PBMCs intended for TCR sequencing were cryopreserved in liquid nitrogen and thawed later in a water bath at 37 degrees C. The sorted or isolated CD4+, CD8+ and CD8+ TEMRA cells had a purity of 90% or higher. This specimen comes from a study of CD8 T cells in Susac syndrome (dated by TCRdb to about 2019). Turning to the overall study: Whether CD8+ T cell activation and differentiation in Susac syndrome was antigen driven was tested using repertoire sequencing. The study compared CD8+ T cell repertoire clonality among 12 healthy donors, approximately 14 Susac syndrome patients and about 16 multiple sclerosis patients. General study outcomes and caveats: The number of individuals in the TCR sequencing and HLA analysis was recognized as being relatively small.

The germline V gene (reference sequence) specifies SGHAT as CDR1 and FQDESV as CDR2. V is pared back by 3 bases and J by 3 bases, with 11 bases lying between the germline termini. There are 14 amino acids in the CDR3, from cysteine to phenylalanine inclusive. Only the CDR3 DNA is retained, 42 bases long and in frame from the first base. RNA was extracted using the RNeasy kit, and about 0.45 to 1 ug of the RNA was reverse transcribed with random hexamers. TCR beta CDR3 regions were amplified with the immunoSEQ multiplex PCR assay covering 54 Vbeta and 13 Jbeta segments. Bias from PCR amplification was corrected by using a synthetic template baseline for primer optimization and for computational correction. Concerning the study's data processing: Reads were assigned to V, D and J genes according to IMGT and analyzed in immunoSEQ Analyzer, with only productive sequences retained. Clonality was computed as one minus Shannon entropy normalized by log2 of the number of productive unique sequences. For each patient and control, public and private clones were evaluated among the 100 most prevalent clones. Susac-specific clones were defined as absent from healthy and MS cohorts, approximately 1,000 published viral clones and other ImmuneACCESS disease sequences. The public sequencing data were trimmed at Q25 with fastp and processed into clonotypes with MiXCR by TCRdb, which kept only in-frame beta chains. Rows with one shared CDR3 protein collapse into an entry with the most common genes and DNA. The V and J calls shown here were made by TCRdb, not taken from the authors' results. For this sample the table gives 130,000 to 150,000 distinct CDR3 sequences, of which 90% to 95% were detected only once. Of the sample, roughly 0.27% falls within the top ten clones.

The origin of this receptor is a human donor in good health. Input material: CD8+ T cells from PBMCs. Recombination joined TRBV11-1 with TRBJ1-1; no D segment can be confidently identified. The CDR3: CASSFRGWDTEAFF. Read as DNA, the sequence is TGTGCCAGCAGCTTCCGCGGCTGGGACACTGAAGCTTTCTTT.